Each of the 8 T cell receptor beta chains below was sequenced from the same sample in a study of CD8 T cells in ankylosing spondylitis. From the 5' RACE reads, TCRdb called clonotypes with MiXCR, one entry per CDR3 protein. The data hold some 120,000 distinct CDR3 sequences, with roughly an eighth observed a single time. The source material was blood, either unsorted or a sorted T cell fraction (not recorded which). These receptors came from a female donor with ankylosing spondylitis or in good health (not recorded which).

This chain connects TRBV20-1 to TRBJ2-1; either TRBD1 or TRBD2 may fit D (6 bases each). The CDR3 length is 11 residues. Germline V CDR1 and CDR2: DFQATT, SNEGSKA (reference sequence). The CDR3 spells CRMGGLNEQFF. The CDR3 nucleotides are TGCCGGATGGGGGGCCTCAATGAGCAGTTCTTC.

This clonotype was recorded a few times. The J gene is TRBJ2-7, the V gene TRBV24-1, with 7 bases fitting TRBD1. The CDR3 spans 14 residues. Germline V lookup: CDR1 KGHDR, CDR2 SFDVKD. V lost 3 bases to trimming and J lost 5 bases; unmatched junction nucleotides: 6. CDR3 loop: CATSDTDRVHEQYF. CDR3 nucleotide sequence: TGTGCCACCAGTGATACTGACAGGGTGCACGAGCAGTACTTC.

The chain employs TRBV20-1 and TRBJ2-5; the match to TRBD2 covers 8 bases. This CDR3 spans 15 amino acids. Germline V gives CDR1 DFQATT, CDR2 SNEGSKA (reference sequence). J was trimmed by 1 base and V by 2 bases; bases with no gene match: 6. The CDR3 here is CSARPVGTSQETQYF. For the CDR3, the DNA is TGCAGTGCTAGACCAGTAGGGACTAGCCAAGAGACCCAGTACTTC.

This clonotype was seen many times. The CDR3 DNA sequence: TGCAGTGCTAGAGATCCGGAAGGGGCGCCCTACGAGCAGTACTTC. Translated: CSARDPEGAPYEQYF. The rearrangement uses TRBV20-1 and TRBJ2-7, with a tentative D call TRBD1 (5 bases). This CDR3 has 15 residues. V lost 0 bases to trimming and J lost 2 bases, with 14 bases between them. Germline V gives CDR1 DFQATT, CDR2 SNEGSKA (reference sequence).

There are many counts of this clonotype. The chain has TRBV12-3 or TRBV12-4 and TRBJ2-3; 7 bases are shared with TRBD2. This CDR3 spans 17 amino acids. Trimming took 3 bases from V and 1 from J; bases not matched to a gene: 10. For the CDR3, the DNA is TGTGCCAGCAGTTTTATTCTACGCGGGAGTGGCACAGATACGCAGTATTTT. Amino acid sequence: CASSFILRGSGTDTQYF.

This clonotype was seen repeatedly, ten times or more. The V gene is TRBV27, the J gene TRBJ1-2; a possible D gene is TRBD1 (5 bases). The length of the CDR3 is 15 residues. CDR1 is MNHEY and CDR2 is SMNVEV in the germline V gene (reference sequence). V shed 1 base and J shed 5 bases, with 14 bases lying between them. This chain's CDR3 is CASSLYWGEGYGYTF. CDR3 nucleotide sequence: TGTGCCAGCAGTTTATATTGGGGGGAAGGGTATGGCTACACCTTC.

The sample holds a few counts of this clonotype. The chain joins TRBV6-1 to TRBJ2-3, with 8 bases fitting TRBD2. CDR1 MNHNS and CDR2 SASEGT come from the germline V gene. CDR3 length: 17 amino acids. The V and J ends lost 8 bases and 0 bases, in that order; junction bases with no gene match: 13. The CDR3 is CASSSLGSGGSTDTQYF. The DNA of the CDR3 is TGTGCCAGCTCCTCGCTCGGGTCGGGGGGGAGCACAGATACGCAGTATTTT.

The V and J genes are TRBV7-2 and TRBJ1-5; D gene uncertain. This CDR3 spans 14 amino acids. Per germline, CDR1 SGHTA and CDR2 FQGNSA. Trimming took off 1 base at V and 5 bases at J, with 9 bases between the two ends. The DNA for the CDR3 is TGTGCCAGCAGCTTAGTTTGGACCGATCAGCCCCAGCATTTT. Translating gives CASSLVWTDQPQHF. Looking up the rest from reference TRBV7-2 and TRBJ1-5 gives the full variable domain: GAGVSQSPSNKVTEKGKDVELRCDPISGHTALYWYRQSLGQGLEFLIYFQGNSAPDKSGLPSDRFSAERTGGSVSTLTIQRTQQEDSAVYLCASSLVWTDQPQHFGDGTRLSIL.